These T cell receptor beta chains were read from a single sample in a study of blood T cell repertoires in COVID-19. Profiled with immunoSEQ multiplex PCR; TCRdb holds only in-frame clones, not every one. The repertoire holds about 49,000 clones, with approximately 80% as singletons. The sample comprised peripheral blood. Receptor source: a woman aged 55-69 years with acute or convalescent COVID-19. CDR3s include the opening cysteine and the closing phenylalanine or tryptophan. Each record gives: CDR3 protein, V gene, J gene.

CDR3 protein: CASSKGTGYHNSPLHF
V gene: TRBV21-1
J gene: TRBJ1-6

CDR3 protein: CASRLDRASGNTIYF
V gene: TRBV19
J gene: TRBJ1-3

CDR3 protein: CASSPGRGNTEAFF
V gene: TRBV11-3
J gene: TRBJ1-1

CDR3 protein: CASTRTSEGGETQYF
V gene: TRBV5-6
J gene: TRBJ2-5

CDR3 protein: CASSLDKPMAYEQYF
V gene: TRBV5-5
J gene: TRBJ2-7

CDR3 protein: CAIYPRSVRTDTQYF
V gene: TRBV6-5
J gene: TRBJ2-3

CDR3 protein: CASGGNGLALQLETQYF
V gene: TRBV12-5
J gene: TRBJ2-5

CDR3 protein: CASSLTGTRNSGGYNEQFF
V gene: TRBV7-3
J gene: TRBJ2-1

CDR3 protein: CASSGGTVPQETQYF
V gene: TRBV9
J gene: TRBJ2-5

CDR3 protein: CASSRNTEAFF
V gene: TRBV5-4
J gene: TRBJ1-1

CDR3 protein: CASSLSGTGGGETQYF
V gene: TRBV5-1
J gene: TRBJ2-5

CDR3 protein: CASSATGRSDGYTF
V gene: TRBV7-3
J gene: TRBJ1-2

CDR3 protein: CASSLASGLASKNIQYF
V gene: TRBV7-9
J gene: TRBJ2-4

CDR3 protein: CASSQDSSRQIYMNTEAFF
V gene: TRBV3-1/TRBV3-2
J gene: TRBJ1-1

CDR3 protein: CATRQGGRAGELFF
V gene: TRBV15
J gene: TRBJ2-2

CDR3 protein: CASTRDRNTEAFF
V gene: TRBV19
J gene: TRBJ1-1

CDR3 protein: CASRAVDEQFF
V gene: TRBV6-5
J gene: TRBJ2-1

CDR3 protein: CASSLGAGRTNYGYTF
V gene: TRBV7-2
J gene: TRBJ1-2

CDR3 protein: CASSISAGQSGGYTF
V gene: TRBV7-8
J gene: TRBJ1-2

CDR3 protein: CASSQGGGYTEAFF
V gene: TRBV3-1/TRBV3-2
J gene: TRBJ1-1

CDR3 protein: CASTYRKTRGGLLPNYGYTF
V gene: TRBV7-9
J gene: TRBJ1-2

CDR3 protein: CASSYNRRMNTEAFF
V gene: TRBV27
J gene: TRBJ1-1

CDR3 protein: CASSLEGTYNEQFF
V gene: TRBV5-1
J gene: TRBJ2-1

CDR3 protein: CASGFTGRTTLFF
V gene: TRBV12-5
J gene: TRBJ2-1

CDR3 protein: CASSFPTGGGAQETQYF
V gene: TRBV5-5
J gene: TRBJ2-5

CDR3 protein: CASSLTGRNYGYTF
V gene: TRBV5-6
J gene: TRBJ1-2

CDR3 protein: CASSLFDQETQYF
V gene: TRBV27
J gene: TRBJ2-5

CDR3 protein: CASSLVSGLIMNTEAFF
V gene: TRBV11-2
J gene: TRBJ1-1

CDR3 protein: CASSLSRRNEKLFF
V gene: TRBV28
J gene: TRBJ1-4

CDR3 protein: CASSRQSGYTF
V gene: TRBV6-5
J gene: TRBJ1-2

CDR3 protein: CASSGSGTGQTYEQYF
V gene: TRBV9
J gene: TRBJ2-7

CDR3 protein: CASSLSVAAQGYTF
V gene: TRBV28
J gene: TRBJ1-2

CDR3 protein: CASSPRAGPRDYNEQFF
V gene: TRBV19
J gene: TRBJ2-1

CDR3 protein: CAWSPTGGRGEKLFF
V gene: TRBV30
J gene: TRBJ1-4

CDR3 protein: CSASRRVGSTEAFF
V gene: TRBV20-1
J gene: TRBJ1-1

CDR3 protein: CASAPSGREEQYF
V gene: TRBV2
J gene: TRBJ2-7

CDR3 protein: CASSPWTGVKETQYF
V gene: TRBV19
J gene: TRBJ2-5

CDR3 protein: CASSFGAMNTEAFF
V gene: TRBV5-1
J gene: TRBJ1-1

CDR3 protein: CASSIMGQGNEKLFF
V gene: TRBV19
J gene: TRBJ1-4

CDR3 protein: CASSLTSGRSEQFF
V gene: TRBV11-2
J gene: TRBJ2-1

CDR3 protein: CASSPGTPERETQYF
V gene: TRBV9
J gene: TRBJ2-5

CDR3 protein: CASSYARGSYEAFF
V gene: TRBV6-5
J gene: TRBJ1-1

CDR3 protein: CAWQGGSNQPQHF
V gene: TRBV30
J gene: TRBJ1-5

CDR3 protein: CAWSVLWGVGTDTQYF
V gene: TRBV30
J gene: TRBJ2-3

CDR3 protein: CASSLTSGRAHTQYF
V gene: TRBV6-5
J gene: TRBJ2-3

CDR3 protein: CASSGTSGGADTQYF
V gene: TRBV6-2/TRBV6-3
J gene: TRBJ2-3

CDR3 protein: CASGGAPLYTQYF
V gene: TRBV28
J gene: TRBJ2-3

CDR3 protein: CASSYRLAGSYNEQFF
V gene: TRBV11-2
J gene: TRBJ2-1

CDR3 protein: CASSWGGPNTEAFF
V gene: TRBV2
J gene: TRBJ1-1

CDR3 protein: CASSSRGTDYGYTF
V gene: TRBV5-5
J gene: TRBJ1-2

CDR3 protein: CASRRQVKNTGELFF
V gene: TRBV6-5
J gene: TRBJ2-2

CDR3 protein: CASSPSRQKDYGYTF
V gene: TRBV18
J gene: TRBJ1-2